Listed below are T cell receptor beta chains from one sample, sequenced in a study of blood T cell repertoires in COVID-19. The table came from immunoSEQ multiplex PCR; TCRdb's copy has only in-frame clones and leaves some out. Here the sample spans approximately 670,000 clones, 75% to 90% being singletons. Sequencing was carried out using peripheral blood. The receptors come from a woman aged 18-29 years with acute or convalescent COVID-19. Each CDR3 is given with its conserved first and last residue. D genes are given only for firm matches. Expanded clones get a size class; other rows say once, few or many, or leave the size out.

j_call | clone_size | d_call | v_call | cdr3_aa | cdr3_nt
TRBJ1-2 | NA | NA | TRBV25-1 | CASRGITGDGYTF | TGTGCCAGCAGGGGCATTACAGGTGACGGCTACACCTTC
TRBJ2-7 | NA | NA | TRBV24-1 | CATSSGATYEQYF | TGTGCCACCAGTAGTGGGGCTACCTACGAGCAGTACTTC
TRBJ1-2 | NA | TRBD1 | TRBV12-3/TRBV12-4 | CASNRQGARGYTF | TGTGCCAGCAACCGACAGGGGGCTAGGGGCTACACCTTC
TRBJ2-7 | NA | TRBD1 | TRBV9 | CASSVSTGSSYEQYF | TGTGCCAGCAGCGTCTCGACAGGGAGCTCCTACGAGCAGTACTTC
TRBJ2-1 | NA | TRBD1 | TRBV29-1 | CSVRQGSYNEQFF | TGCAGCGTCCGACAGGGTTCCTACAATGAGCAGTTCTTC
TRBJ2-7 | NA | NA | TRBV6-5 | CASSYSLAMNEQYF | TGTGCCAGCAGTTACTCCCTAGCGATGAACGAGCAGTACTTC
TRBJ2-3 | NA | TRBD2 | TRBV7-6 | CASSLRATGTSSTDTQYF | TGTGCCAGCAGCTTAAGGGCAACCGGGACTAGCAGCACAGATACGCAGTATTTT
TRBJ2-7 | NA | NA | TRBV6-5 | CASSLSYSEQYF | TGTGCCAGCAGTTTATCCTATAGCGAGCAGTACTTC
TRBJ2-6 | NA | NA | TRBV19 | CASSTDSSGANVLTF | TGTGCCAGTAGTACCGACAGCTCTGGGGCCAACGTCCTGACTTTC
TRBJ1-2 | few | TRBD1 | TRBV28 | CASSLDRGPGYTF | TGTGCCAGCAGTTTGGACAGGGGGCCTGGCTACACCTTC
TRBJ2-7 | NA | TRBD2 | TRBV9 | CASSDGTSPYEQYF | TGTGCCAGCAGCGACGGGACTAGCCCCTACGAGCAGTACTTC
TRBJ1-1 | NA | NA | TRBV5-1 | CASSLAGLGRDTEAFF | TGCGCCAGCAGCTTGGCCGGCCTAGGCAGGGACACTGAAGCTTTCTTT
TRBJ1-2 | NA | NA | TRBV11-2 | CASSQGTRAVSNYGYTF | TGTGCCAGCAGCCAGGGGACCCGGGCAGTTTCGAACTATGGCTACACCTTC
TRBJ1-1 | once | NA | TRBV5-1 | CASSPVLNTEAFF | TGCGCCAGCAGCCCCGTCTTGAACACTGAAGCTTTCTTT
TRBJ2-7 | NA | TRBD2 | TRBV5-4 | CASSSGTTSEQYF | TGTGCCAGCAGCTCCGGGACTACCAGCGAGCAGTACTTC
TRBJ1-4 | NA | TRBD1 | TRBV11-2 | CASSLTPRQGAKDEKLFF | TGTGCCAGCAGCTTAACCCCGCGACAGGGGGCGAAGGATGAAAAACTGTTTTTT
TRBJ2-3 | NA | NA | TRBV2 | CASLGGTDTQYF | TGTGCCAGCCTTGGAGGTACAGATACGCAGTATTTT
TRBJ2-1 | NA | TRBD2 | TRBV11-2 | CASSFPRGGASYNEQFF | TGTGCCAGCAGCTTCCCCCGGGGGGGGGCGTCCTACAATGAGCAGTTCTTC
TRBJ2-7 | NA | NA | TRBV4-3 | CASSQEGSYEQYF | TGCGCCAGCAGCCAAGAGGGCAGCTACGAGCAGTACTTC
TRBJ2-2 | NA | TRBD2 | TRBV10-2 | CASSLGGLALNTGELFF | TGCGCCAGCAGTCTCGGGGGACTAGCGCTGAACACCGGGGAGCTGTTTTTT
TRBJ1-5 | NA | NA | TRBV12-3/TRBV12-4 | CATAGEVYQPQHF | TGTGCCACCGCCGGTGAGGTTTATCAGCCCCAGCATTTT
TRBJ1-3 | NA | NA | TRBV3-1/TRBV3-2 | CASSQDPLGSRSGNTIYF | TGTGCCAGCAGCCAAGATCCCCTCGGGTCTCGAAGTGGAAACACCATATATTTT
TRBJ2-7 | NA | NA | TRBV5-4 | CASSFSGSEQYF | TGTGCCAGCAGCTTTTCGGGGTCCGAGCAGTACTTC
TRBJ1-3 | NA | TRBD1 | TRBV4-1 | CASSLAGTGGFGNTIYF | TGCGCCAGCAGCCTTGCCGGGACAGGGGGTTTTGGAAACACCATATATTTT
TRBJ2-3 | NA | NA | TRBV19 | CASSIQRGTDTQYF | TGTGCCAGTAGTATCCAGCGGGGCACAGATACGCAGTATTTT
TRBJ1-1 | NA | NA | TRBV6-2/TRBV6-3 | CASSRIQGSPEAFF | TGTGCCAGCAGTCGGATACAGGGATCCCCTGAAGCTTTCTTT
TRBJ1-1 | NA | NA | TRBV30 | CAWSPTRVRRAWDTEAFF | TGTGCCTGGAGTCCCACTCGGGTCCGGCGTGCGTGGGACACTGAAGCTTTCTTT
TRBJ1-4 | NA | TRBD1 | TRBV4-3 | CASSLRDRADKKLFF | TGCGCCAGCAGCCTCCGGGACAGGGCGGATAAAAAACTGTTTTTT
TRBJ1-2 | NA | NA | TRBV21-1 | CASSKEPQGDGYTF | TGTGCCAGCAGCAAAGAGCCGCAGGGGGATGGCTACACCTTC
TRBJ1-3 | NA | NA | TRBV9 | CASSVANRAGNTIYF | TGTGCCAGCAGCGTAGCGAACAGGGCTGGAAACACCATATATTTT
TRBJ1-4 | NA | NA | TRBV5-1 | CASHGGEKLFF | TGCGCCAGTCACGGAGGTGAAAAACTGTTTTTT
TRBJ1-1 | NA | NA | TRBV2 | CASGWGENTEAFF | TGTGCCAGTGGCTGGGGGGAGAACACTGAAGCTTTCTTT
TRBJ2-3 | NA | NA | TRBV28 | CATLTRYGDKGFHITDTQYF | TGTGCCACCCTGACACGTTACGGGGACAAGGGTTTTCACATCACAGATACGCAGTATTTT
TRBJ1-5 | once | NA | TRBV28 | CASRLPGQPQHF | TGTGCCAGCAGGTTACCCGGGCAGCCCCAGCATTTT
TRBJ1-2 | NA | TRBD1 | TRBV6-1 | CASSEAGTVGYGYTF | TGTGCCAGCAGTGAAGCTGGGACAGTTGGCTATGGCTACACCTTC
TRBJ2-3 | NA | NA | TRBV4-3 | CASSQDRVAPDTQYF | TGCGCCAGCAGCCAAGATAGAGTAGCCCCAGATACGCAGTATTTT
TRBJ1-2 | few | NA | TRBV12-3/TRBV12-4 | CASSRGSGYTF | TGTGCCAGCAGTAGGGGGTCGGGCTACACCTTC
TRBJ1-2 | NA | NA | TRBV30 | CAWSYTSSGQFNYGYTF | TGTGCCTGGAGTTACACCTCATCGGGACAATTTAACTATGGCTACACCTTC
TRBJ2-7 | few | NA | TRBV5-1 | CASRTDRGGDTSYEQYF | TGCGCCAGCAGAACAGACAGGGGAGGGGACACCTCCTACGAGCAGTACTTC
TRBJ1-1 | NA | NA | TRBV7-9 | CASSSAIRTVRDTEAFF | TGTGCCAGCAGCTCAGCAATAAGGACAGTTAGAGACACTGAAGCTTTCTTT
TRBJ1-4 | NA | NA | TRBV7-9 | CASSTRGIGNEKLFF | TGTGCCAGCAGCACAAGGGGGATCGGGAATGAAAAACTGTTTTTT
TRBJ2-1 | once | NA | TRBV5-1 | CASSLGREDEQFF | TGCGCCAGCAGCTTGGGCAGGGAGGATGAGCAGTTCTTC
TRBJ1-1 | NA | NA | TRBV29-1 | CSAAGTEAFF | TGCAGCGCGGCCGGGACAGAAGCTTTCTTT
TRBJ2-3 | once | NA | TRBV9 | CASSVGSFSQDTQYF | TGTGCCAGCAGCGTAGGGAGCTTTAGTCAAGATACGCAGTATTTT
TRBJ1-1 | NA | NA | TRBV29-1 | CSVEVWGGTARAFF | TGCAGCGTTGAAGTGTGGGGGGGCACTGCGAGGGCTTTCTTT
TRBJ2-5 | NA | NA | TRBV29-1 | CSVEVGNRDETQYF | TGCAGCGTTGAAGTAGGGAACAGGGACGAGACCCAGTACTTC
TRBJ2-7 | NA | NA | TRBV5-5 | CASSYSSYEQYF | TGTGCCAGCAGCTACAGCTCCTACGAGCAGTACTTC
TRBJ2-2 | NA | TRBD1 | TRBV7-7 | CASSAEGQGASGELFF | TGTGCCAGCAGCGCAGAGGGACAGGGGGCGAGCGGGGAGCTGTTTTTT
TRBJ2-7 | once | NA | TRBV11-2 | CASSLRRLYEQYF | TGTGCCAGCAGCTTAAGGCGGCTCTACGAGCAGTACTTC
TRBJ1-2 | few | NA | TRBV3-1/TRBV3-2 | CASSQEGREAEWNYGYTF | TGTGCCAGCAGCCAAGAGGGTAGGGAGGCAGAGTGGAACTATGGCTACACCTTC
TRBJ1-4 | NA | NA | TRBV24-1 | CATSDNRVGNEKLFF | TGTGCCACCAGTGATAACCGGGTCGGTAATGAAAAACTGTTTTTT
TRBJ1-2 | NA | TRBD1 | TRBV2 | CASSEGQGSLGYTF | TGTGCCAGCAGTGAAGGACAGGGATCCTTAGGCTACACCTTC